This is a list of T cell receptor beta chains from one sample in a study of breast tumors, draining lymph nodes, adjacent tissues. TCRdb processed the multiplex PCR reads anew with MiXCR; each CDR3 protein has one entry. Found here are about 180,000 distinct CDR3 sequences, approximately 30% of them singletons; the top ten hold about 3.8%. Sequenced material: axillary lymph node tissue. Source of these receptors: a female donor with breast cancer. Some clones in this sample may be carry-over from other donors' samples. CDR3s include the opening cysteine and the closing phenylalanine or tryptophan. Each record gives: CDR3 DNA, CDR3 protein, D gene, clone size, J gene, V gene. A D gene is named only where the DNA matches it firmly. Only part of the rows carry a size: once, few, many, or a class if the clone is expanded.

cdr3_nt: TGCAGTGCTAGTGAACAGGGGATGGAGACCCAGTACTTC
cdr3_aa: CSASEQGMETQYF
d_call: TRBD1
clone_size: .
j_call: TRBJ2-5
v_call: TRBV20-1

cdr3_nt: TGTGCCACCAGCAAGGGAACAGGCTACGAGCAGTACTTC
cdr3_aa: CATSKGTGYEQYF
d_call: .
clone_size: many
j_call: TRBJ2-7
v_call: TRBV15

cdr3_nt: TGTGCCAGCAGTTTCAATGACGGGGAGCTGTTTTTT
cdr3_aa: CASSFNDGELFF
d_call: .
clone_size: many
j_call: TRBJ2-2
v_call: TRBV12-3/TRBV12-4

cdr3_nt: TGTGCCAGCAGCTTGTCGGAGGCCTACGAGCAGTACTTC
cdr3_aa: CASSLSEAYEQYF
d_call: .
clone_size: once
j_call: TRBJ2-7
v_call: TRBV7-9

cdr3_nt: TGCAGTGCTAGAGATCCGATGTCTAGCGGGATCTACGAGCAGTACTTC
cdr3_aa: CSARDPMSSGIYEQYF
d_call: TRBD2
clone_size: many
j_call: TRBJ2-7
v_call: TRBV20-1

cdr3_nt: TGTGCCAGCAGCTCGTCTCGGCCTAGCGGGAGAGGAGAGACCCAGTACTTC
cdr3_aa: CASSSSRPSGRGETQYF
d_call: TRBD2
clone_size: .
j_call: TRBJ2-5
v_call: TRBV7-3

cdr3_nt: TGCGCCAGCAGTCCCCACTCCGAACAAGACACCCAGTACTTC
cdr3_aa: CASSPHSEQDTQYF
d_call: .
clone_size: .
j_call: TRBJ2-5
v_call: TRBV5-1

cdr3_nt: TGTGCCAGCAGGGATGCCGACAGGGAGCTGTTTTTT
cdr3_aa: CASRDADRELFF
d_call: .
clone_size: .
j_call: TRBJ2-2
v_call: TRBV2

cdr3_nt: TGTGCCAGCAGCCGCAGGGTGCGGGAGACCCAGTACTTC
cdr3_aa: CASSRRVRETQYF
d_call: .
clone_size: many
j_call: TRBJ2-5
v_call: TRBV7-2

cdr3_nt: TGTGCCTGGAGTGTTCTGGGACAGTGGGCAGATACGCAGTATTTT
cdr3_aa: CAWSVLGQWADTQYF
d_call: TRBD1
clone_size: many
j_call: TRBJ2-3
v_call: TRBV30

cdr3_nt: TGCAGTGCTAGAGATTTCGGGGGTAGCGCTAGCGAGCAGTACTTC
cdr3_aa: CSARDFGGSASEQYF
d_call: .
clone_size: many
j_call: TRBJ2-7
v_call: TRBV20-1

cdr3_nt: TGTGCCAGCAGCGCGGGGCGATCCAACACTGAAGCTTTCTTT
cdr3_aa: CASSAGRSNTEAFF
d_call: .
clone_size: many
j_call: TRBJ1-1
v_call: TRBV7-2

cdr3_nt: TGTGCCAGCCGAGGGACAGGGGATAATTCACCCCTCCACTTT
cdr3_aa: CASRGTGDNSPLHF
d_call: TRBD1
clone_size: many
j_call: TRBJ1-6
v_call: TRBV27

cdr3_nt: TGTGCCAGCAGTTTGGGGCAGGACGACTATGGCTACACCTTC
cdr3_aa: CASSLGQDDYGYTF
d_call: .
clone_size: .
j_call: TRBJ1-2
v_call: TRBV12-3/TRBV12-4

cdr3_nt: TGTGCCAGCAGCTTAACAGGGCCCGTCACAGATACGCAGTATTTT
cdr3_aa: CASSLTGPVTDTQYF
d_call: .
clone_size: many
j_call: TRBJ2-3
v_call: TRBV7-3

cdr3_nt: TGTGCCAGCAGCCAAGGGGTCTATGGCTACACCTTC
cdr3_aa: CASSQGVYGYTF
d_call: .
clone_size: many
j_call: TRBJ1-2
v_call: TRBV3-1

cdr3_nt: TGCGCCAGTGGTATAAGGACAGGGGACAATTCACCCCTCCACTTT
cdr3_aa: CASGIRTGDNSPLHF
d_call: TRBD1
clone_size: .
j_call: TRBJ1-6
v_call: TRBV19

cdr3_nt: TGTGCCAGCAGTCTCCCGACAGAGCCTAATGAAAAACTGTTTTTT
cdr3_aa: CASSLPTEPNEKLFF
d_call: .
clone_size: many
j_call: TRBJ1-4
v_call: TRBV25-1

cdr3_nt: TGCAGTGCTAGAAGTGGGGGGCTTCGGGCGACCCAGTACTTC
cdr3_aa: CSARSGGLRATQYF
d_call: .
clone_size: few
j_call: TRBJ2-5
v_call: TRBV20-1

cdr3_nt: TGTGCCAGCGCCGGGGGAGAAACTGAAGCTTTCTTT
cdr3_aa: CASAGGETEAFF
d_call: .
clone_size: .
j_call: TRBJ1-1
v_call: TRBV7-9

cdr3_nt: TGTGCCAGCAGCTTAGTGGTGTCCTCTCCCCCTTCTGGGGCCAACGTCCTGACTTTC
cdr3_aa: CASSLVVSSPPSGANVLTF
d_call: .
clone_size: many
j_call: TRBJ2-6
v_call: TRBV11-2

cdr3_nt: TGTGCCAGCATCTTAGCCCCCGGCCCTCACTCTGGAAACACCATATATTTT
cdr3_aa: CASILAPGPHSGNTIYF
d_call: .
clone_size: .
j_call: TRBJ1-3
v_call: TRBV11-2

cdr3_nt: TGTGCCAGCAGCCGGGACCCCGTGGCCAATGAGCAGTTCTTC
cdr3_aa: CASSRDPVANEQFF
d_call: .
clone_size: many
j_call: TRBJ2-1
v_call: TRBV11-2

cdr3_nt: TGTGCCAGCAGCTTCCGGGACAGGGGGGTTCAGCGCGAGCAGTACTTC
cdr3_aa: CASSFRDRGVQREQYF
d_call: TRBD1
clone_size: .
j_call: TRBJ2-7
v_call: TRBV7-9

cdr3_nt: TGTGCCAGCAGATTCGACAGCAATCAGCCCCAGCATTTT
cdr3_aa: CASRFDSNQPQHF
d_call: .
clone_size: many
j_call: TRBJ1-5
v_call: TRBV6-6

cdr3_nt: TGTGCCAGCAGTTACTCGTGGGCTAGCGGGAGAGGAAACGTAGATACGCAGTATTTT
cdr3_aa: CASSYSWASGRGNVDTQYF
d_call: TRBD2
clone_size: few
j_call: TRBJ2-3
v_call: TRBV6-5

cdr3_nt: TGCGCCAGCAGTGCGACATGGAGGTACGGGCAGTACTTC
cdr3_aa: CASSATWRYGQYF
d_call: .
clone_size: .
j_call: TRBJ2-7
v_call: TRBV6-1

cdr3_nt: TGTACCAGCAGTCACTCGCGAGAAAGTGGGGCCAACGTCCTGACTTTC
cdr3_aa: CTSSHSRESGANVLTF
d_call: .
clone_size: .
j_call: TRBJ2-6
v_call: TRBV6-2/TRBV6-3

cdr3_nt: TGTGCCAGCAGACGGGGGTACGAGCAGTACTTC
cdr3_aa: CASRRGYEQYF
d_call: .
clone_size: many
j_call: TRBJ2-7
v_call: TRBV6-2/TRBV6-3

cdr3_nt: TGTGCCAGTAGACGGGCGGCCCCGGGGAACGAGCAGTACTTC
cdr3_aa: CASRRAAPGNEQYF
d_call: .
clone_size: many
j_call: TRBJ2-7
v_call: TRBV19

cdr3_nt: TGCGCCAGCAGCCACCCGAGGACTAGCGGGGGGGGAGATACGCAGTATTTT
cdr3_aa: CASSHPRTSGGGDTQYF
d_call: TRBD2
clone_size: once
j_call: TRBJ2-3
v_call: TRBV4-3

cdr3_nt: TGTGCCAGTCAGACAGGGGGCCTTTACGAGCAGTACTTC
cdr3_aa: CASQTGGLYEQYF
d_call: TRBD1
clone_size: many
j_call: TRBJ2-7
v_call: TRBV6-5

cdr3_nt: TGTGCCAGCAGTTACTTCCGGGACGGGAATTCACCCCTCCACTTT
cdr3_aa: CASSYFRDGNSPLHF
d_call: .
clone_size: many
j_call: TRBJ1-6
v_call: TRBV6-5

cdr3_nt: TGCGCCAGCAGTGGGACGACTCTAGCGGGGACTGAGACCCAGTACTTC
cdr3_aa: CASSGTTLAGTETQYF
d_call: TRBD2
clone_size: .
j_call: TRBJ2-5
v_call: TRBV10-1

cdr3_nt: TGTGCCAGCAGTACCGACCCCGTTAACTATGGCTACACCTTC
cdr3_aa: CASSTDPVNYGYTF
d_call: .
clone_size: many
j_call: TRBJ1-2
v_call: TRBV12-3/TRBV12-4

cdr3_nt: TGTGCCAGCAGACAGGGGGACGTGAGGAATGAGCAGTTCTTC
cdr3_aa: CASRQGDVRNEQFF
d_call: TRBD1
clone_size: many
j_call: TRBJ2-1
v_call: TRBV6-2/TRBV6-3

cdr3_nt: TGTGCCAGCGACATGGGAGGTAGCTCTGGGGCCAACGTCCTGACTTTC
cdr3_aa: CASDMGGSSGANVLTF
d_call: .
clone_size: .
j_call: TRBJ2-6
v_call: TRBV13

cdr3_nt: TGTGCCAGCAGCTGCTGCTACGAGCAGTACTTC
cdr3_aa: CASSCCYEQYF
d_call: .
clone_size: many
j_call: TRBJ2-7
v_call: TRBV7-8

cdr3_nt: TGTGCCAGCAGCTTCAAGTGGGGCGGCGGAACCTGCGAGCAGTACTTC
cdr3_aa: CASSFKWGGGTCEQYF
d_call: .
clone_size: .
j_call: TRBJ2-7
v_call: TRBV7-8

cdr3_nt: TGCGCCAGCAGCACTACGGGGGACAGGGTAGAGACCCAGTACTTC
cdr3_aa: CASSTTGDRVETQYF
d_call: TRBD1
clone_size: .
j_call: TRBJ2-5
v_call: TRBV5-1

cdr3_nt: TGTGCCAGCTCACCCCGCCTGGAAGAGACCCAGTACTTC
cdr3_aa: CASSPRLEETQYF
d_call: .
clone_size: many
j_call: TRBJ2-5
v_call: TRBV18

cdr3_nt: TGTGCCAGCAGCGCGCCCACAGGTAACACCGGGGAGCTGTTTTTT
cdr3_aa: CASSAPTGNTGELFF
d_call: .
clone_size: many
j_call: TRBJ2-2
v_call: TRBV9

cdr3_nt: TGTGCCAGCAGTAAGGACAGGGGGCTTTTCGGAGGCTACACCTTC
cdr3_aa: CASSKDRGLFGGYTF
d_call: TRBD1
clone_size: many
j_call: TRBJ1-2
v_call: TRBV28

cdr3_nt: TGTGCCAGCAGCTTAGGTTCACCCCCCCACTTT
cdr3_aa: CASSLGSPPHF
d_call: .
clone_size: many
j_call: TRBJ1-6
v_call: TRBV11-2

cdr3_nt: TGTGCCACGGACAGGGGCCTCTTCTCCTACAATGAGCAGTTCTTC
cdr3_aa: CATDRGLFSYNEQFF
d_call: TRBD1
clone_size: many
j_call: TRBJ2-1
v_call: TRBV2

cdr3_nt: TGCGCCAGCAGCACGGGACTAGCTTCCCAGAGCTCCTACGAGCAGTACTTC
cdr3_aa: CASSTGLASQSSYEQYF
d_call: TRBD2
clone_size: many
j_call: TRBJ2-7
v_call: TRBV5-1

cdr3_nt: TGTGCCAGCAGCTTGAGAGGGCAAGAGACCCAGTACTTC
cdr3_aa: CASSLRGQETQYF
d_call: .
clone_size: many
j_call: TRBJ2-5
v_call: TRBV11-3

cdr3_nt: TGTGCCAGCATCCTGAACCGATTGGGTGGAGCTTTCTTT
cdr3_aa: CASILNRLGGAFF
d_call: .
clone_size: .
j_call: TRBJ1-1
v_call: TRBV7-8

cdr3_nt: TGTGCCAGCAGTCTTACGCGTTTTAGCGGGACCTACGAGCAGTACTTC
cdr3_aa: CASSLTRFSGTYEQYF
d_call: TRBD2
clone_size: many
j_call: TRBJ2-7
v_call: TRBV5-6

cdr3_nt: TGTGCCACCAGCGAACGGACAGGGAGCAATCAGCCCCAGCATTTT
cdr3_aa: CATSERTGSNQPQHF
d_call: TRBD1
clone_size: .
j_call: TRBJ1-5
v_call: TRBV15

cdr3_nt: TGCGCCAGCACCTTAGGCGGTTATAACTACGGCTACACCTTC
cdr3_aa: CASTLGGYNYGYTF
d_call: .
clone_size: .
j_call: TRBJ1-2
v_call: TRBV5-1

cdr3_nt: TGTGCCAGCAGCTTAGTCGGGGGACTTACCTACGAGCAGTACTTC
cdr3_aa: CASSLVGGLTYEQYF
d_call: .
clone_size: many
j_call: TRBJ2-7
v_call: TRBV11-2

cdr3_nt: TGTGCCACCAGCAGAGCCAGGGGCCGAGACACCATATATTTT
cdr3_aa: CATSRARGRDTIYF
d_call: .
clone_size: many
j_call: TRBJ1-3
v_call: TRBV15

cdr3_nt: TGTGCCAGCAGGGGGGGGGGAGTTTCAGATACGCAGTATTTT
cdr3_aa: CASRGGGVSDTQYF
d_call: TRBD2
clone_size: .
j_call: TRBJ2-3
v_call: TRBV6-6

cdr3_nt: TGCGCCAGCAGCTTGGTTCGGCTAGCGGGCGAAAAACTGTTTTTT
cdr3_aa: CASSLVRLAGEKLFF
d_call: .
clone_size: once
j_call: TRBJ1-4
v_call: TRBV5-1

cdr3_nt: TGCGCCAGCAGCCAAGGGGTTATCCCCTCCTACGAGCAGTACTTC
cdr3_aa: CASSQGVIPSYEQYF
d_call: .
clone_size: many
j_call: TRBJ2-7
v_call: TRBV4-1

cdr3_nt: TGTGCCAGCAGTGCTACACCGGGACAGCCTTATGGCTACACCTTC
cdr3_aa: CASSATPGQPYGYTF
d_call: TRBD1
clone_size: once
j_call: TRBJ1-2
v_call: TRBV2